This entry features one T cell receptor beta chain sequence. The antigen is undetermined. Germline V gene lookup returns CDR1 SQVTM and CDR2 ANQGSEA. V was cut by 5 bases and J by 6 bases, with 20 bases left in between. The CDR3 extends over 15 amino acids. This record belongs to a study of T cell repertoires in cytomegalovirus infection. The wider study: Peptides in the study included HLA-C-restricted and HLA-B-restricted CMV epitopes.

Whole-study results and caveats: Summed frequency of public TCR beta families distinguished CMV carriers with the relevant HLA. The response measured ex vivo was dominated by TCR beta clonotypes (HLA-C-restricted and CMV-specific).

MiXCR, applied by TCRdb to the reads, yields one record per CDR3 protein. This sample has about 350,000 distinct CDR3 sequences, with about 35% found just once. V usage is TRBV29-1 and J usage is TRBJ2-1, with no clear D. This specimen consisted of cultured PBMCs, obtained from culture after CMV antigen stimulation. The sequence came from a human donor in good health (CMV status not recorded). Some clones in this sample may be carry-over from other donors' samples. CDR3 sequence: CSVTSRSPGSNEQFF. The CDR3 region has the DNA TGCAGCGTTACTTCCCGGTCCCCAGGCAGCAATGAGCAGTTCTTC.